This T cell receptor (beta chain) was found in a study of cytomegalovirus exposure and HLA in healthy donors. Study-level points and caveats: When presence/absence was analysed, sequencing depth was taken to be roughly uniform across donors. Segments of the TCR beta V type were, in most cases, productive about 87% or about 30% of the time in an earlier analysis. A later analysis found that most CMV-associated TCR beta chains appeared HLA-restricted.

The PCR made use of 60 Vbeta and 13 Jbeta primers. Repertoires were generated with immunoSEQ multiplex PCR, while TCRdb's copy carries only in-frame clones and drops some. The sample lists approximately 120,000 clones, just under 75% occurring once. Worth noting for this clone: The antigen remains undetermined.

CDR1 and CDR2 (germline): LNHDA, SQIVND (reference sequence). The CDR3 has 18 residues. V was cut by 3 bases and J by 0 bases, with 18 bases left in between. Participants comprised healthy donors of bone marrow. The receptor's source is a man aged 55 to 70 in good health and CMV-seropositive. The rearrangement links TRBV19 to TRBJ1-5; no clear D. Material for sequencing was PBMCs. CDR3 bases: TGTGCCAGTAGTATGGGAATGACGGAGGCCCATAGCAATCAGCCCCAGCATTTT. Protein product: CASSMGMTEAHSNQPQHF.